This T cell receptor beta chain came from a study of CD8+ T cells in alopecia areata. About the research overall: Patients received oral tofacitinib, 5 to 10 mg twice daily, for moderate-to-severe alopecia areata. After 6 to 18 months of tofacitinib, follow-up continued 6 months off drug. The study, taken as a whole, reports: Researchers reported that TCR sharing among patients proved less clear than in mice, possibly HLA-linked.

Points on this clone: Its antigen is currently unknown. The final CDR3 position lacks the conserved phenylalanine or tryptophan, pointing to a likely read error. It is unclear where the CDR3 begins or ends on the DNA, so no DNA is shown, and the CDR3 is as TCRdb lists it.

The CDR3 sequence runs 12 residues, both termini included. The germline gives CDR1 MNHNY, CDR2 SVGAGI (reference sequence). The sequencing template was cDNA reverse transcribed from extracted RNA. The method was immunoSEQ multiplex PCR; TCRdb's version includes in-frame clones alone and lacks a portion of them. The table includes a few hundred thousand clones, under 70% detected once. Sequencing was performed on CD4+ T cells sorted from blood, taken at week 0. The chain is built from TRBV6-6 and TRBJ1-1; TRBD1, the table's D call, lacks a check against the DNA. The receptor comes from a human donor with alopecia areata. The CDR3 loop reads CASSDLQGAQLG.